This TCR beta chain was identified in a study of PD-1 blockade in classical Hodgkin lymphoma. Germline trimming cut 4 bases from V and 2 bases from J; bases unmatched to any gene: 3. Germline assignment: CDR1 MNHEY and CDR2 SMNVEV (reference sequence). There are 15 residues in the CDR3. This clone was detected a few times. The data were produced by immunoSEQ multiplex PCR, yet TCRdb's version contains in-frame clones alone and is incomplete. In the table there are some 33,000 clones, less than 75% of which are singletons. Time point defined: cycle 4 day 1 (C4D1), after 5 to 7 weeks of nivolumab. Exposure to brentuximab vedotin varied, and each patient had relapsed following autologous stem cell transplantation.

This receptor was taken from a human donor with classical Hodgkin lymphoma. The sequencing used peripheral blood mononuclear cells (PBMCs), collected before the fourth cycle of nivolumab. V gene TRBV27 combines with J gene TRBJ2-3, with TRBD2 matching 10 bases. In nucleotides, the CDR3 is TGTGCCAGCAGTTCGAGCGGGGGGGCCACAGATACGCAGTATTTT. Its translation: CASSSSGGATDTQYF.